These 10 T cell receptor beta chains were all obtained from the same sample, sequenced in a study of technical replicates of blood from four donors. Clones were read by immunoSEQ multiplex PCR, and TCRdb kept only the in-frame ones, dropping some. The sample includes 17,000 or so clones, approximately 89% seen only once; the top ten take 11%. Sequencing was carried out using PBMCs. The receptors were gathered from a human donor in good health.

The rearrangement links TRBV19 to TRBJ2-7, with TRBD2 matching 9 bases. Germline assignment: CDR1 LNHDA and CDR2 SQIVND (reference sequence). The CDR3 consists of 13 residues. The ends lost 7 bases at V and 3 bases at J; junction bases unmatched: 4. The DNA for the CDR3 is TGTGCCAGTAAGCCTAGCGGGATCTACGAGCAGTACTTC. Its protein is CASKPSGIYEQYF.

The CDR3: CAWRSTGTNYGYTF. Here the CDR3 DNA reads TGTGCCTGGAGATCTACCGGGACAAACTATGGCTACACCTTC. V usage is TRBV30 and J usage is TRBJ1-2; a possible D gene is TRBD1 (6 bases). The CDR3 loop spans 14 amino acids. Trimming cost V 3 bases and J 2 bases, with 13 bases left between them. CDR1 and CDR2 from the germline V gene are GTSNPN and SVGIG (reference sequence).

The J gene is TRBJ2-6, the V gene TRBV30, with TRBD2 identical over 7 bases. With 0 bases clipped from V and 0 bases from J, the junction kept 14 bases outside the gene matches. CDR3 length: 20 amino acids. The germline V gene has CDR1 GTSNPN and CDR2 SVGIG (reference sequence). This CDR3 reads CAWSVIKWAGDRSGANVLTF. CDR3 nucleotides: TGTGCCTGGAGTGTAATAAAGTGGGCGGGAGACCGCTCTGGGGCCAACGTCCTGACTTTC. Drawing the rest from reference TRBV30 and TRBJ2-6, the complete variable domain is SQTIHQWPATLVQPVGSPLSLECTVEGTSNPNLYWYRQAAGRGLQLLFYSVGIGQISSEVPQNLSASRPQDRQFILSSKKLLLSDSGFYLCAWSVIKWAGDRSGANVLTFGAGSRLTVL.

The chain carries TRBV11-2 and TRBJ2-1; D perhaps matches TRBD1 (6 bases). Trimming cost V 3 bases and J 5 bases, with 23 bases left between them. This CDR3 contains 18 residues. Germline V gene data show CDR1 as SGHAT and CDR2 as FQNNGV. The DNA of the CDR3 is TGTGCCAGCAGCTTTAGGGTGACAGGATCGGGTCAGGACAATGAGCAGTTCTTC. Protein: CASSFRVTGSGQDNEQFF.

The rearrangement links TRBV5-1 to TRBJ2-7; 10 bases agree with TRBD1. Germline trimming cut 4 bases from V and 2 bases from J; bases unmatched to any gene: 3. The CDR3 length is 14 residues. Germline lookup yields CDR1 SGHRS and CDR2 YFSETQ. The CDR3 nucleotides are TGCGCCAGCAGCATCGGACAGGGGGCCTACGAGCAGTACTTC. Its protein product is CASSIGQGAYEQYF.

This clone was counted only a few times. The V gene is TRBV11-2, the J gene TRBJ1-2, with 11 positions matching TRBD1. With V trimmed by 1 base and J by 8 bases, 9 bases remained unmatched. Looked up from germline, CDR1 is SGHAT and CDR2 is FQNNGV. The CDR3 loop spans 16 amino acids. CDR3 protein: CASSLGSGTGGQGYTF. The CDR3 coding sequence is TGTGCCAGCAGCTTAGGGTCTGGGACAGGGGGACAAGGCTACACCTTC.

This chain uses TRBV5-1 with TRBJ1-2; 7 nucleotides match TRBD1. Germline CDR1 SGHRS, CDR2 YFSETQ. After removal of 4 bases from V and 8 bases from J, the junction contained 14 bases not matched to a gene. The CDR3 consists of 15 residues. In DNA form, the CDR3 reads TGCGCCAGCAGCCCGGGGGACAGTATGACGGGCGGCTACACCTTC. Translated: CASSPGDSMTGGYTF.

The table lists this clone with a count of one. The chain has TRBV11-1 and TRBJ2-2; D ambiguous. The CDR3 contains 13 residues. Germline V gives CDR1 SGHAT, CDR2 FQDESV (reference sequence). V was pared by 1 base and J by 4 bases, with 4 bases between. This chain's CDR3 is CASSLEATGELFF. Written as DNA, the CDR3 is TGTGCCAGCAGCTTAGAAGCCACCGGGGAGCTGTTTTTT.

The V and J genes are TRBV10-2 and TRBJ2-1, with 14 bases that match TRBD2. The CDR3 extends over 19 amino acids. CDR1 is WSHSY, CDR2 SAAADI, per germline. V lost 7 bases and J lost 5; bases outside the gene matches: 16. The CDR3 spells CASTSGLAGGKSGHNEQFF. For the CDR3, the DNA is TGCGCCAGCACCAGCGGACTAGCGGGAGGAAAATCGGGCCACAATGAGCAGTTCTTC.

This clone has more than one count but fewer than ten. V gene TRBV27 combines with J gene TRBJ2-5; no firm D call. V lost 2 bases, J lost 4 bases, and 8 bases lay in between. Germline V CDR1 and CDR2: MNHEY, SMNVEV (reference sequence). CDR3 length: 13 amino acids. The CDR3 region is CASSLRGLETQYF. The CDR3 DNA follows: TGTGCCAGCAGTTTACGAGGATTAGAGACCCAGTACTTC.